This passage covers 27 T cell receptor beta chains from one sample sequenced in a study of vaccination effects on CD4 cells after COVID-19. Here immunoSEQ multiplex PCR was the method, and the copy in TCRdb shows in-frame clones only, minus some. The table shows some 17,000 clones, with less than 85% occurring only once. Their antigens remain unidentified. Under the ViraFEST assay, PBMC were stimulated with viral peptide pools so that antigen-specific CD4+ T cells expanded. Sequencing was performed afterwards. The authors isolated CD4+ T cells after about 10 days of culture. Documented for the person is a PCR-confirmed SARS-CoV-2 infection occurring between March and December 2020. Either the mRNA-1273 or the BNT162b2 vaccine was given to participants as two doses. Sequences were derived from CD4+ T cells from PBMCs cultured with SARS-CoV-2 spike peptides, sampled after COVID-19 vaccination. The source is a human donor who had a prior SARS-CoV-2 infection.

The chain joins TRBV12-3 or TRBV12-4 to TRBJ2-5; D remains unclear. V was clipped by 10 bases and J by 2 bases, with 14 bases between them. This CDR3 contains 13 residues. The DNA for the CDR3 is TGTGCCACCACGGTAAACCTGCAAGAGACCCAGTACTTC. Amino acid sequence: CATTVNLQETQYF.

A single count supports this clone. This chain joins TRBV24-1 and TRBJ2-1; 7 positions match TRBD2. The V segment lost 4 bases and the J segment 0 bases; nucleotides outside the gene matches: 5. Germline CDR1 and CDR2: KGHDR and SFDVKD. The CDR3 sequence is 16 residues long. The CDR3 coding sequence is TGTGCCACCAGTGACCGCGGGAGCGGCTCCTACAATGAGCAGTTCTTC. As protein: CATSDRGSGSYNEQFF.

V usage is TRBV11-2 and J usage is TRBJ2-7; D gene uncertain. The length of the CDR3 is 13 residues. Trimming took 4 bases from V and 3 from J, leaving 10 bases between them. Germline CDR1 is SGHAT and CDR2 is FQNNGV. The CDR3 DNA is TGTGCCAGCAGCTGGCCGAACCGCTACGAGCAGTACTTC. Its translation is CASSWPNRYEQYF.

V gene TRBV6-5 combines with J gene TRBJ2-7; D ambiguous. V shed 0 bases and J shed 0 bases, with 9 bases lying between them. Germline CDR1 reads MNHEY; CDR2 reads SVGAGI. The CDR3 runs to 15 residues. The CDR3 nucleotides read TGTGCCAGCAGTTACTCGGGCGTCAGCTCCTACGAGCAGTACTTC. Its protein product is CASSYSGVSSYEQYF.

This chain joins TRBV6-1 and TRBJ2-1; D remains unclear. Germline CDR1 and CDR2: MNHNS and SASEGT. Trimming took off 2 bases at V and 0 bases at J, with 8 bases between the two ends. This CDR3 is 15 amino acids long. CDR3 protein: CASSERRLSYNEQFF. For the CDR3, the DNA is TGTGCCAGCAGTGAAAGGCGGCTCTCCTACAATGAGCAGTTCTTC.

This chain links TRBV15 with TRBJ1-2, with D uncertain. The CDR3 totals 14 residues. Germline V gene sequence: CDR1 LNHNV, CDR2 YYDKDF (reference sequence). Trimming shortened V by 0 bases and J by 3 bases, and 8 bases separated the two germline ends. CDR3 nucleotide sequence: TGTGCCACCAGCAGAGATATAGGACACTATGGCTACACCTTC. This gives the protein CATSRDIGHYGYTF.

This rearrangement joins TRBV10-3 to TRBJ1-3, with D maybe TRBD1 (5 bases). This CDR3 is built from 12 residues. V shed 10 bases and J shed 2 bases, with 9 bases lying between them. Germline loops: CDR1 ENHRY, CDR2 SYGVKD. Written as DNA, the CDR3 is TGTGCCACCAGGGACCCTGGAAACACCATATATTTT. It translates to CATRDPGNTIYF.

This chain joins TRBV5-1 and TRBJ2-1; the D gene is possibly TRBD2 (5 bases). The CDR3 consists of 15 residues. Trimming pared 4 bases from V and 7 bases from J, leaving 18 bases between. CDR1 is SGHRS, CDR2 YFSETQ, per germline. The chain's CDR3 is CASSLAGSYGNEQFF. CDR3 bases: TGCGCCAGCAGCCTGGCGGGCTCGTACGGGAATGAGCAGTTCTTC.

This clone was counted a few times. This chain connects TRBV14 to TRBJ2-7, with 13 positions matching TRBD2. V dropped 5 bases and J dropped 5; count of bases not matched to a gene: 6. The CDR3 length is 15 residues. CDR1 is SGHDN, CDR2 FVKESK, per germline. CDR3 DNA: TGTGCCAGCAGCAGTAGCGGACTAGCGGGAGACGAGCAGTACTTC. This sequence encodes CASSSSGLAGDEQYF.

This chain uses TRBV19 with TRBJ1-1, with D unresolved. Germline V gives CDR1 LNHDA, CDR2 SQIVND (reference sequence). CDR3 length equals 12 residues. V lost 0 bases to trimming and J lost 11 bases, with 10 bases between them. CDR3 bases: TGTGCCAGTAGTATAGAGTCATGCCGTGCTTTCTTT. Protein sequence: CASSIESCRAFF.

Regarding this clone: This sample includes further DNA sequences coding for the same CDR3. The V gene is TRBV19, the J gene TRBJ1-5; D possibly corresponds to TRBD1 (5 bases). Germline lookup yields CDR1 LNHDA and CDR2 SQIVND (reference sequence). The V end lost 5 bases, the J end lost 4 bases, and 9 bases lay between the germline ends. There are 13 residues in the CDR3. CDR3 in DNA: TGTGCCAGTAGTGTCGACAGAAATCAGCCCCAGCATTTT. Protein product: CASSVDRNQPQHF.

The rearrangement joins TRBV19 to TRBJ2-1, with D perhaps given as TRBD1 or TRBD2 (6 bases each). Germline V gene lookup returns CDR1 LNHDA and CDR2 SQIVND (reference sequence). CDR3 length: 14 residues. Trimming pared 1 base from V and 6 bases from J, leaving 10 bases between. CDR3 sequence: CASSIVWGANEQFF. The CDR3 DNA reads TGTGCCAGTAGTATAGTGTGGGGGGCCAATGAGCAGTTCTTC. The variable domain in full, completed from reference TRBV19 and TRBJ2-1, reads DGGITQSPKYLFRKEGQNVTLSCEQNLNHDAMYWYRQDPGQGLRLIYYSQIVNDFQKGDIAEGYSVSREKKESFPLTVTSAQKNPTAFYLCASSIVWGANEQFFGPGTRLTVL.

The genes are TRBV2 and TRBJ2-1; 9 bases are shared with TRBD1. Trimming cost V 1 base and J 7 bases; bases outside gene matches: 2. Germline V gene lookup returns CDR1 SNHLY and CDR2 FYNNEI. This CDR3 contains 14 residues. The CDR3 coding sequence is TGTGCCAGCAGTGAAGAGACAGGGGGTAATGAGCAGTTCTTC. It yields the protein CASSEETGGNEQFF.

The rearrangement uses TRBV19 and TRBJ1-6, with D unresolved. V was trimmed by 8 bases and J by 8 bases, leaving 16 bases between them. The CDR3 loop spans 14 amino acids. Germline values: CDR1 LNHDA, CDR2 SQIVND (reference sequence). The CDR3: CASRAENRDSPLHF. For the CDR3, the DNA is TGTGCCAGTCGAGCTGAGAATCGGGATTCACCCCTCCACTTT.

CDR3 in DNA: TGTGCCAGTAGTATCGGACTAGCGGGGGGCCTAAACAATGAGCAGTTCTTC. It is translated as CASSIGLAGGLNNEQFF. V and J are TRBV19 and TRBJ2-1, with 14 nucleotides matching TRBD2. The CDR3 loop spans 17 amino acids. The V gene end was trimmed by 3 bases and the J gene end by 5 bases; junction bases not matched to a gene: 6. The V gene's germline CDR1 is LNHDA and CDR2 SQIVND (reference sequence).

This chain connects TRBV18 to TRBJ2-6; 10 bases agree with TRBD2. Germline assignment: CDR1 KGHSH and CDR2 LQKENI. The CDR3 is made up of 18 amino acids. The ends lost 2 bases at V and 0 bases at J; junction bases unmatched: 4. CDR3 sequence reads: CASSPWASGSSGANVLTF. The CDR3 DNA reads TGTGCCAGCTCACCATGGGCTAGCGGGAGCTCTGGGGCCAACGTCCTGACTTTC. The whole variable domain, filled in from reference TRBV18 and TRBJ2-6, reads NAGVMQNPRHLVRRRGQEARLRCSPMKGHSHVYWYRQLPEEGLKFMVYLQKENIIDESGMPKERFSAEFPKEGPSILRIQQVVRGDSAAYFCASSPWASGSSGANVLTFGAGSRLTVL.

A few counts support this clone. The CDR3 here is CASSRANTGELFF. Written as DNA, the CDR3 is TGTGCCAGCAGCCGAGCGAACACCGGGGAGCTGTTTTTT. The chain joins TRBV3-1 (or the pseudogene TRBV3-2) to TRBJ2-2; D not resolved. The V and J ends lost 4 bases and 0 bases respectively, with 3 bases between them. CDR1 is LGHDT and CDR2 is YNNKEL in the germline V gene (reference sequence). The CDR3 runs to 13 residues.

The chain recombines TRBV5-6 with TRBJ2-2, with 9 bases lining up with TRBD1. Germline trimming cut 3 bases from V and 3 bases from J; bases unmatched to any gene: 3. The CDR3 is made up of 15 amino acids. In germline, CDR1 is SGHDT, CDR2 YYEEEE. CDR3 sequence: CASSSGTGYTGELFF. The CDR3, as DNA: TGTGCCAGCAGCTCCGGGACAGGGTACACCGGGGAGCTGTTTTTT. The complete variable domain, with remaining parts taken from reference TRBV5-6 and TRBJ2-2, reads DAGVTQSPTHLIKTRGQQVTLRCSPKSGHDTVSWYQQALGQGPQFIFQYYEEEERQRGNFPDRFSGHQFPNYSSELNVNALLLGDSALYLCASSSGTGYTGELFFGEGSRLTVL.

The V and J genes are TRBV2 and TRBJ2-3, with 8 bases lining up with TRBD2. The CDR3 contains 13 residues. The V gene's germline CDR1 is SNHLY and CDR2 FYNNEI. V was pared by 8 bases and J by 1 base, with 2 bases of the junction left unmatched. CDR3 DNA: TGTGCCAGCGGACTAGCTGGCACAGATACGCAGTATTTT. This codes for CASGLAGTDTQYF.

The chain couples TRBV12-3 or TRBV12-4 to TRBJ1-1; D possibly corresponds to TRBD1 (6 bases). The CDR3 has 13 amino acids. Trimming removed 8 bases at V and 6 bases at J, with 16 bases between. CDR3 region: CASHRQASAEAFF. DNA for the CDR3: TGTGCCAGCCATAGACAGGCGAGTGCTGAAGCTTTCTTT.

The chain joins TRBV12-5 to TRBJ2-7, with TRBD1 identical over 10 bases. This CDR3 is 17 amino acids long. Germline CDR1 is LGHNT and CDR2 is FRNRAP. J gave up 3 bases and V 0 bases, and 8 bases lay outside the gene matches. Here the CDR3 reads CASGLVLGDRGGYEQYF. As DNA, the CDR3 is TGTGCTAGTGGTTTGGTACTGGGGGACAGGGGAGGCTACGAGCAGTACTTC.

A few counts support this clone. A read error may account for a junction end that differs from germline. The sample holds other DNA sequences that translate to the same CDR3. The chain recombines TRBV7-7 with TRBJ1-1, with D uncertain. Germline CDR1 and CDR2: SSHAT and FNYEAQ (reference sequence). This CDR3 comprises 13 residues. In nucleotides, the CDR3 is TGTGCTAGCAGCTCCCAGGTGAACACTGAAGCTTTCTTT. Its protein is CASSSQVNTEAFF.

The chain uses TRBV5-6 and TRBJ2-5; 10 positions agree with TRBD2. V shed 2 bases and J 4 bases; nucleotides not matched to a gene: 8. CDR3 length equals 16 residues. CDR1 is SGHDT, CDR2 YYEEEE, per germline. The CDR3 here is CASSLGASGRRETQYF. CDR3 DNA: TGTGCCAGCAGCTTAGGTGCTAGCGGGAGACGAGAGACCCAGTACTTC.

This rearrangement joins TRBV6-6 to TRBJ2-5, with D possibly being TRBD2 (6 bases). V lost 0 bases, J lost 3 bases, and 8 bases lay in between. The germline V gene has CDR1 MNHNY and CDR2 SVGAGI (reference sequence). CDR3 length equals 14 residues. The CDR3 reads CASSYSGGEETQYF. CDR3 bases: TGTGCCAGCAGTTACTCAGGAGGGGAAGAGACCCAGTACTTC.

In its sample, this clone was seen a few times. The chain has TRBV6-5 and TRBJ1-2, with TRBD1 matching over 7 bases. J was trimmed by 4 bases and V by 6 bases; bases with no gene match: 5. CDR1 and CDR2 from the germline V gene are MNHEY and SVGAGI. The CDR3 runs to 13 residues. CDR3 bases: TGTGCCAGCAGGGCGACAGGGATCTATGGCTACACCTTC. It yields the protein CASRATGIYGYTF.

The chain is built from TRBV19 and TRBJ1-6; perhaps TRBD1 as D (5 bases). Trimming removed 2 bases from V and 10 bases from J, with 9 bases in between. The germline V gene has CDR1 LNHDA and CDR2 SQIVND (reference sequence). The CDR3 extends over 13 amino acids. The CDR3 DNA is TGTGCCAGTAGTATAAACGGGGACTCACCCCTCCACTTT. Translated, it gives CASSINGDSPLHF.

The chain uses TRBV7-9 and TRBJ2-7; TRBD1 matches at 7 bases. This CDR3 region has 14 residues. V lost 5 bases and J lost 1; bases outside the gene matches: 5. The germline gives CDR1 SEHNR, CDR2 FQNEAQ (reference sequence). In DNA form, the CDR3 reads TGTGCCAGCAGCCAGGGACAGCGTTCCTACGAGCAGTACTTC. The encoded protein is CASSQGQRSYEQYF.